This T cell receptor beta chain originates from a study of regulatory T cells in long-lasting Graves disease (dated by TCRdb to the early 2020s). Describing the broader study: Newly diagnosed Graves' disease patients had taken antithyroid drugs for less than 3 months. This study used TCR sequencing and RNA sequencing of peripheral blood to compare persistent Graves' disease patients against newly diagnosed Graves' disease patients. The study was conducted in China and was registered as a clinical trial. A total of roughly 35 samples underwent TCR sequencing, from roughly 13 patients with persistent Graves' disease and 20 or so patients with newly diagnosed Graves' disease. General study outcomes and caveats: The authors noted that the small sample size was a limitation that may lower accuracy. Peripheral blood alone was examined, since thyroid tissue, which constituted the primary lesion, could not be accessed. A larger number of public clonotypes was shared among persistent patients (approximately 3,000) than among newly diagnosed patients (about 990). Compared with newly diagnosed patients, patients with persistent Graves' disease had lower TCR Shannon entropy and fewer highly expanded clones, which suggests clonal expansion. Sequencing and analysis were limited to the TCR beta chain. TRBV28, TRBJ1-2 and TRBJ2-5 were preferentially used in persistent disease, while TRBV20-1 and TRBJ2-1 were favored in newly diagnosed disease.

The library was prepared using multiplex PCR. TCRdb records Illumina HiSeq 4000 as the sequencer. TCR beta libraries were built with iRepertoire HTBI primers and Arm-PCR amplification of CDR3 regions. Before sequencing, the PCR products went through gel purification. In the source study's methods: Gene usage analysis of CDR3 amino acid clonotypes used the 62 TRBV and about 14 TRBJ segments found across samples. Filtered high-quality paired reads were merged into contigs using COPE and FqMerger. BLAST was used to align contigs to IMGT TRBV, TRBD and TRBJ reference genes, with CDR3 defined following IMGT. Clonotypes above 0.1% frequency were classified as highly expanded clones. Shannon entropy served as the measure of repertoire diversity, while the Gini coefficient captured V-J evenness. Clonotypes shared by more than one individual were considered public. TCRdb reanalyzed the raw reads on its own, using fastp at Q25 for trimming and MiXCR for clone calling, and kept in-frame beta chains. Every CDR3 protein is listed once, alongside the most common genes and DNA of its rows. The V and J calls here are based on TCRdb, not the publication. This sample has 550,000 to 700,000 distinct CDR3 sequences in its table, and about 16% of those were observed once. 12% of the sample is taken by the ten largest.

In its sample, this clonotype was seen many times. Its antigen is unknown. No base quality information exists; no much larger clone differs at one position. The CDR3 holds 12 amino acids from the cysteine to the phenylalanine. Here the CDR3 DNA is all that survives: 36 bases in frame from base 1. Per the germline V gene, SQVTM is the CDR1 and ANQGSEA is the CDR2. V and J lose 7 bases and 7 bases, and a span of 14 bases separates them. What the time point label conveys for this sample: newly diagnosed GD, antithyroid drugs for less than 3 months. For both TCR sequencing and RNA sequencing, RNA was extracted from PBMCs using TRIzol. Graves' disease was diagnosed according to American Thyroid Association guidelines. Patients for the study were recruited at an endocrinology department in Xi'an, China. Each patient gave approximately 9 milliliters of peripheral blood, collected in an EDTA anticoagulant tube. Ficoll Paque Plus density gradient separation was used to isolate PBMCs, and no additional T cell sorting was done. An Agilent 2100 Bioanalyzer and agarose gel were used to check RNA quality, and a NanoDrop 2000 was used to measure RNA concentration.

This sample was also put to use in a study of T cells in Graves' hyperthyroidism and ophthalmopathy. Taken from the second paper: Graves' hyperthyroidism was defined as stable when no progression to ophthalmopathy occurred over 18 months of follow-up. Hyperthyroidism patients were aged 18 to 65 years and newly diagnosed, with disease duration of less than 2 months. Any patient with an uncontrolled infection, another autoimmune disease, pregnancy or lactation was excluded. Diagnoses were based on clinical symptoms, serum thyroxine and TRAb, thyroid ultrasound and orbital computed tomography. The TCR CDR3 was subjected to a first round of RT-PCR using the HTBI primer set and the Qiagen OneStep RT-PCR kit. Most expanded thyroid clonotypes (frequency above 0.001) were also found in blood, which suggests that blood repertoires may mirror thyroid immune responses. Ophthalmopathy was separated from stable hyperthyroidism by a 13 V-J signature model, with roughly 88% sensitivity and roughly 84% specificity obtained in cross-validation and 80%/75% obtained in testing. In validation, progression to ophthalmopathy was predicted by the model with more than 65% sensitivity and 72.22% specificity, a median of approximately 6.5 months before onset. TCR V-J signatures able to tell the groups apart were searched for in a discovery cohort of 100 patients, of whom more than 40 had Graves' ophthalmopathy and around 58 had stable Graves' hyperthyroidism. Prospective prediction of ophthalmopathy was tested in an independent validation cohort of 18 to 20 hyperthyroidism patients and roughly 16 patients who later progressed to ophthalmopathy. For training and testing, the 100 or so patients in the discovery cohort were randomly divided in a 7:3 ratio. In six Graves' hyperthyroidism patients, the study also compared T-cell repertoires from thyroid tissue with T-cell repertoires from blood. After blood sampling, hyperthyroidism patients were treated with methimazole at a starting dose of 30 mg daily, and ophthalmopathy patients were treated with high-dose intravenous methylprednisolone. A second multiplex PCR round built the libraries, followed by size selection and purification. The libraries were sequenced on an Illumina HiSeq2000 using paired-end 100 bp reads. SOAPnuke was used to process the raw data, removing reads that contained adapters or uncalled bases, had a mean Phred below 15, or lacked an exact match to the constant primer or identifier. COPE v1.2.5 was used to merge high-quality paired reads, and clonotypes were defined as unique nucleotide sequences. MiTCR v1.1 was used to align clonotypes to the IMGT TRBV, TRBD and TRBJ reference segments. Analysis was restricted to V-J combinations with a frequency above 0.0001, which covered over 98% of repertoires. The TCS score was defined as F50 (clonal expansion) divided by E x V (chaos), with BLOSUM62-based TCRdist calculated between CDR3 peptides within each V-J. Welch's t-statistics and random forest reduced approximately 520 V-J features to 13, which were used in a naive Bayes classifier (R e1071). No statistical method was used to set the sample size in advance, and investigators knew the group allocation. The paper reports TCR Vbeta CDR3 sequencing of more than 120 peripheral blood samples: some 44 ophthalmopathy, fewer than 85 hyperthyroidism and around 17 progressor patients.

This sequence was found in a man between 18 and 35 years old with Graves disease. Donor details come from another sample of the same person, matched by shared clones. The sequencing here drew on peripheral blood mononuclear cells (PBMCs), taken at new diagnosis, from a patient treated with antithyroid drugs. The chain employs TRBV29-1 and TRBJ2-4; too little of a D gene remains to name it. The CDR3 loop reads CSASFAPNIQYF. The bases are TGCAGCGCCTCCTTTGCGCCTAACATTCAGTACTTC.